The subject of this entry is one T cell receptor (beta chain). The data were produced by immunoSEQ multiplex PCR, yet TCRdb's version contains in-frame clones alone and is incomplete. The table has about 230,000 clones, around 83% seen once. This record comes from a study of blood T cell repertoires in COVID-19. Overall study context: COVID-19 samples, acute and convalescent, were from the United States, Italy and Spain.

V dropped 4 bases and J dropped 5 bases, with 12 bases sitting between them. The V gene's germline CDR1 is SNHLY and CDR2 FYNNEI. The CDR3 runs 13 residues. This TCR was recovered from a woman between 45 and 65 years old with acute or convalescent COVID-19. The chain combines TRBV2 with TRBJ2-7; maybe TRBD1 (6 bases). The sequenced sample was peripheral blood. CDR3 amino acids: CASSGRGGHEQYF. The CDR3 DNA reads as TGTGCCAGCAGTGGCAGGGGCGGCCACGAGCAGTACTTC.